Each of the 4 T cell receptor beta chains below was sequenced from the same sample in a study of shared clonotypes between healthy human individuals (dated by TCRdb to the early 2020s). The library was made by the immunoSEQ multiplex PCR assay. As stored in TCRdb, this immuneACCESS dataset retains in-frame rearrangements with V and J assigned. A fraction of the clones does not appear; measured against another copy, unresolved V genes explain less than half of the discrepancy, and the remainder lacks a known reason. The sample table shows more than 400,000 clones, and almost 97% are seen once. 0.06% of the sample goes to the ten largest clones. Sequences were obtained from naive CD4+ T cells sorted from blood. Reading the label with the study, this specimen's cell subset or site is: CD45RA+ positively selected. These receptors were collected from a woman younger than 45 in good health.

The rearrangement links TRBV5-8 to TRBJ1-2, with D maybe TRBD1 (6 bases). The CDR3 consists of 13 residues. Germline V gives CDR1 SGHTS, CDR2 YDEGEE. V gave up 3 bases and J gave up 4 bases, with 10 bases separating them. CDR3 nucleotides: TGTGCCAGCAGCTCCCGGGGGGCCTATGGCTACACCTTC. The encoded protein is CASSSRGAYGYTF.

This CDR3 is CASSLGSSVRAFF. The CDR3 DNA follows: TGTGCCAGCAGTTTAGGGAGCTCGGTAAGAGCTTTCTTT. The rearrangement links TRBV28 to TRBJ1-1; no clear D. CDR1 is MDHEN, CDR2 SYDVKM, per germline. Trimming removed 2 bases at V and 10 bases at J, with 14 bases between. The length of the CDR3 is 13 residues.

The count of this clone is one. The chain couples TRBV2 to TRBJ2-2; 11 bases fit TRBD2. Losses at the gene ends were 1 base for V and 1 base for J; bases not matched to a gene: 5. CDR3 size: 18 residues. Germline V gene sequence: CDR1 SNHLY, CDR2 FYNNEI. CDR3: CASSEDRLAGRNTGELFF. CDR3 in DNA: TGTGCCAGCAGTGAAGATAGACTAGCGGGGAGGAACACCGGGGAGCTGTTTTTT. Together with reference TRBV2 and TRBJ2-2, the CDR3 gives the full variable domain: EPEVTQTPSHQVTQMGQEVILRCVPISNHLYFYWYRQILGQKVEFLVSFYNNEISEKSEIFDDQFSVERPDGSNFTLKIRSTKLEDSAMYFCASSEDRLAGRNTGELFFGEGSRLTVL.

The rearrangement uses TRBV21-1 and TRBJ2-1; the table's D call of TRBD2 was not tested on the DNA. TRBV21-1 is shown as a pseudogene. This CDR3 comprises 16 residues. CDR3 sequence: CAPTSGRATSYNEQFF. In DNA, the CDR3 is TGTGCCCCCACTAGCGGGAGGGCCACTTCCTACAATGAGCAGTTCTTC.